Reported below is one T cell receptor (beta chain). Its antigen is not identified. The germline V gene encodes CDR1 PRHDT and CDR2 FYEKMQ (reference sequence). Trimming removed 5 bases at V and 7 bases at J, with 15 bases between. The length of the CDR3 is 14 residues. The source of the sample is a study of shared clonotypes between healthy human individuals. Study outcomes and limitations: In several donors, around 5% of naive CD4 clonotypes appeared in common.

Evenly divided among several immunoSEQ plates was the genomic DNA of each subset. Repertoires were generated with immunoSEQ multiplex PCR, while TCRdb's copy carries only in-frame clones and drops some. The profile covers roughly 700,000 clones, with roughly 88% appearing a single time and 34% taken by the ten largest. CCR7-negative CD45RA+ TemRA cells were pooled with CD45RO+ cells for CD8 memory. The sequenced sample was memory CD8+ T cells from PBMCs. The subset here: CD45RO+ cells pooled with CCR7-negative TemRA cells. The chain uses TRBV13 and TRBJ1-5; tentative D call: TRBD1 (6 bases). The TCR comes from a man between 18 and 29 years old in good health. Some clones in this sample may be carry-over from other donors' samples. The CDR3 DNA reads TGTGCCAGCAGCCACCGGGGGGCTGGACAGCCCCAGCATTTT. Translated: CASSHRGAGQPQHF.